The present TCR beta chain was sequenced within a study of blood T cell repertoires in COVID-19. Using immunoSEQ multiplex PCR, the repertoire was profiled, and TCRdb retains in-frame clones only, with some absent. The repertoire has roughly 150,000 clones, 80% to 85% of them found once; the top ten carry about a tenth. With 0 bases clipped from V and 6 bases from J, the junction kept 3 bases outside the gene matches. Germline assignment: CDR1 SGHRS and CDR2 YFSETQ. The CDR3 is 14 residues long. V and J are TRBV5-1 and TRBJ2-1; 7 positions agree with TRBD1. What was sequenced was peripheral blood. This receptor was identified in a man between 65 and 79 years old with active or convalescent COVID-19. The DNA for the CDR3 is TGCGCCAGCAGCTTGGGACAGGGATCCAATGAGCAGTTCTTC. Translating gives CASSLGQGSNEQFF.